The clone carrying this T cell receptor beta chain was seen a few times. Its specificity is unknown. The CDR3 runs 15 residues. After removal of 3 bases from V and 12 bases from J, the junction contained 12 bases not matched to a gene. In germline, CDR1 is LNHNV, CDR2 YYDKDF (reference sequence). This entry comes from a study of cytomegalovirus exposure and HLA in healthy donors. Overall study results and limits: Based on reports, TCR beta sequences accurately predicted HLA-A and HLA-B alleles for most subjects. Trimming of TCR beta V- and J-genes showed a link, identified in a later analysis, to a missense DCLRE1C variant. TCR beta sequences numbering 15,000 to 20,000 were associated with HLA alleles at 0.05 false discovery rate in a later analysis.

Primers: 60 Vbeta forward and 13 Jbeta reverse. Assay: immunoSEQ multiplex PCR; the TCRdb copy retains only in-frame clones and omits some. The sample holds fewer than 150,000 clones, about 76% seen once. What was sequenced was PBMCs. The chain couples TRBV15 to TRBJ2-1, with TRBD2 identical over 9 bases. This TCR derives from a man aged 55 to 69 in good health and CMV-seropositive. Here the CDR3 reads CATSSASGIFSGQFF. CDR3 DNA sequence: TGTGCCACCAGCAGCGCTAGCGGGATCTTCTCGGGGCAGTTCTTC.